This T cell receptor (beta chain) was identified during a study of cytomegalovirus exposure and HLA in healthy donors. The assay was immunoSEQ multiplex PCR, and TCRdb's table has in-frame clones only and misses some. The sample records about 63,000 clones, more than 85% being singletons. The table lists this clone with a count of one. The CDR3 extends over 16 amino acids. Per the germline V gene, CDR1 is SGDLS and CDR2 is YYNGEE. Trimming took 0 bases from V and 7 from J; bases not matched to a gene: 6. J is TRBJ1-6 and V is TRBV9; 8 positions match TRBD1. Material: PBMCs. The clonotype was recovered from a woman younger than 30 in good health and CMV-seropositive. CDR3 residues: CASSVGDRRQNSPLHF. DNA of the CDR3: TGTGCCAGCAGCGTAGGGGACAGGCGCCAAAATTCACCCCTCCACTTT.